This T cell receptor beta chain was found in a study of cytomegalovirus exposure and HLA in healthy donors. Background on the study: Tens of millions of unique TCRs from HLA-typed donors were held in an early release of data.

General observations from the study: A later analysis linked a missense DCLRE1C variant to TCR beta V- and J-gene trimming. Links to common viral pathogens appeared, in a later analysis, for several of the most significant clusters. Across donors, presence/absence analyses took sequencing depth to be roughly uniform.

A multiplex PCR was run with 60 Vbeta primers and 13 Jbeta primers. The protocol was immunoSEQ multiplex PCR, while the TCRdb copy is restricted to in-frame clones and leaves out a portion. Seen here are about 190,000 clones, more than 9.5% observed once, and the top ten hold 7.8%. This clone was counted between two and nine times. Its antigen is not known. V was pared by 3 bases and J by 0 bases, with 6 bases of the junction left unmatched. This CDR3 contains 17 residues. Germline V CDR1 and CDR2: MNHEY, SMNVEV (reference sequence). The TCR sequence derives from a middle-aged man in good health and CMV-seropositive. The chain employs TRBV27 and TRBJ2-1; TRBD2 aligns across 9 bases. Specimen: PBMCs. Here the CDR3 DNA reads TGTGCCAGCAGTTTCCAAAGCGGGGGGATCTCCTACAATGAGCAGTTCTTC. Its translation: CASSFQSGGISYNEQFF.